This TCR beta chain is drawn from a study of breast tumors, draining lymph nodes, adjacent tissues. Study results and caveats: The data were judged consistent with most tumor T cells coming from lymph node and expanding in tumor.

As regards this clonotype: Its antigen is currently unknown.

TCRdb re-called the multiplex PCR reads with MiXCR, one entry per CDR3 protein. The sample includes about 180,000 distinct CDR3 sequences, 30% to 35% of them seen just once. In germline, CDR1 is SGDLS, CDR2 YYNGEE. The V gene lost 4 bases and the J gene lost 6 bases, with 12 bases spanning the gap. The CDR3 has 13 amino acids. Samples came from axillary lymph nodes draining the breast cancer. What was sequenced was axillary lymph node tissue. This chain links TRBV9 with TRBJ2-3; D may match TRBD1 or TRBD2 (5 bases each). This sequence was found in a female donor with breast cancer. Some clones in this sample may be carry-over from other donors' samples. The CDR3 reads CASSPGSADTQYF. The CDR3 nucleotides read TGTGCCAGCAGCCCAGGGAGTGCCGATACGCAGTATTTT. Full variable domain (remainder filled in from reference TRBV9 and TRBJ2-3): DSGVTQTPKHLITATGQRVTLRCSPRSGDLSVYWYQQSLDQGLQFLIQYYNGEERAKGNILERFSAQQFPDLHSELNLSSLELGDSALYFCASSPGSADTQYFGPGTRLTVL.